Below are 14 T cell receptor beta chains sequenced from a single sample in a study of blood T cells in healthy people across ages. A second PCR of 7 to 11 cycles used a sample-barcoded 5' primer and a J-beta primer mix. TCRdb re-called the 5' RACE reads with MiXCR, one entry per CDR3 protein. The table shows about 680,000 distinct CDR3 sequences, with more than 40% occurring only once. The sequenced sample consisted of blood. The receptors were sampled from a woman aged 55-75 years in good health.

This clonotype was found once. This chain uses TRBV28 with TRBJ1-1; D call uncertain. Germline-derived CDR1 and CDR2 are MDHEN and SYDVKM. The V gene lost 1 base and the J gene lost 11 bases, with 11 bases spanning the gap. This CDR3 contains 12 residues. CDR3 protein: CASSLSGRYAFF. In DNA form, the CDR3 reads TGTGCCAGCAGTTTATCAGGCCGGTATGCTTTCTTT. The full variable domain, in which reference TRBV28 and TRBJ1-1 provide the parts outside the CDR3, is DVKVTQSSRYLVKRTGEKVFLECVQDMDHENMFWYRQDPGLGLRLIYFSYDVKMKEKGDIPEGYSVSREKKERFSLILESASTNQTSMYLCASSLSGRYAFFGQGTRLTVV.

This rearrangement joins TRBV6-1 to TRBJ1-4; 8 bases map to TRBD1. The V gene's germline CDR1 is MNHNS and CDR2 SASEGT. The CDR3 has 14 amino acids. The ends lost 8 bases at V and 8 bases at J; junction bases unmatched: 10. The CDR3 loop reads CASSYDRGGEKLFF. In DNA form, the CDR3 reads TGTGCCAGCTCCTACGACAGGGGAGGAGAAAAACTGTTTTTT.

The chain couples TRBV7-2 to TRBJ2-7; D unclear. The CDR3 runs 12 residues. V shed 1 base and J shed 6 bases, with 7 bases lying between them. The germline gives CDR1 SGHTA, CDR2 FQGNSA. The CDR3 bases are TGTGCCAGCAGCTTAGTGGCGGTCGAGCAGTACTTC. It translates to CASSLVAVEQYF.

This chain joins TRBV25-1 and TRBJ2-1, with 8 bases aligning to TRBD1. The CDR3 covers 16 residues. V lost 3 bases, J lost 3 bases, and 7 bases stayed unmatched. Germline CDR1 and CDR2: MGHDK and SYGVNS. CDR3 protein: CASSDPRQGSYNEQFF. CDR3 coding DNA: TGTGCCAGCAGTGATCCCCGACAGGGGAGCTACAATGAGCAGTTCTTC.

This clonotype was detected many times. This chain links TRBV7-2 with TRBJ2-6; unclear D gene. Germline V lookup: CDR1 SGHTA, CDR2 FQGNSA. V lost 1 base to trimming and J lost 0 bases, with 13 bases between them. The length of the CDR3 is 18 residues. For the CDR3, the DNA is TGTGCCAGCAGCTTAGAAGGCCGGCGTTTCTCTGGGGCCAACGTCCTGACTTTC. It yields the protein CASSLEGRRFSGANVLTF.

The rearrangement links TRBV20-1 to TRBJ2-5; D gene ambiguous. The V end was cut by 6 bases, the J end by 5 bases, with 13 bases between. Germline CDR1 is DFQATT and CDR2 is SNEGSKA (reference sequence). The length of the CDR3 is 12 residues. Here the CDR3 DNA reads TGCAGTGCACGGTCCGTCCAGGAGACCCAGTACTTC. Its protein is CSARSVQETQYF.

This chain connects TRBV30 to TRBJ2-1; D is unclear. Germline CDR1 GTSNPN, CDR2 SVGIG (reference sequence). This CDR3 is 14 amino acids long. The ends were cut back, 3 bases at V and 0 bases at J, with 9 bases in the middle. The chain's CDR3 is CAWRRSSSYNEQFF. The CDR3 nucleotides are TGTGCCTGGAGACGTTCGAGCTCCTACAATGAGCAGTTCTTC. The full variable domain, with the rest looked up from reference TRBV30 and TRBJ2-1, is SQTIHQWPATLVQPVGSPLSLECTVEGTSNPNLYWYRQAAGRGLQLLFYSVGIGQISSEVPQNLSASRPQDRQFILSSKKLLLSDSGFYLCAWRRSSSYNEQFFGPGTRLTVL.

This clonotype was seen more than once but under ten times. The rearrangement uses TRBV20-1 and TRBJ2-7, with D possibly being TRBD2 (5 bases). V lost 4 bases to trimming and J lost 2 bases, with 12 bases between them. CDR1 is DFQATT, CDR2 SNEGSKA, per germline (reference sequence). This CDR3 contains 13 residues. CDR3 coding DNA: TGCAGTGCTACCCTTTCCGGGACCTACGAGCAGTACTTC. Translating it yields CSATLSGTYEQYF.

The V call is TRBV7-9, the J call TRBJ1-2, with a weak D call TRBD1 (5 bases). Trimming removed 1 base at V and 8 bases at J, with 17 bases between. The CDR3 is 15 amino acids. CDR1 and CDR2 (germline): SEHNR, FQNEAQ (reference sequence). The CDR3 DNA reads TGTGCCAGCAGCTTAGATCAGGGAAAGTCTCGCGGCTACACCTTC. Residues: CASSLDQGKSRGYTF.

The sample holds a few counts of this clonotype. The chain couples TRBV27 to TRBJ1-1; tentative D call: TRBD1 (5 bases). The CDR3 sequence is 15 residues long. Between the trimmed V and J ends, which lost 6 bases and 1 base, there was a span of 15 bases. Per the germline V gene, CDR1 is MNHEY and CDR2 is SMNVEV (reference sequence). Here the CDR3 reads CASRVGARGNTEAFF. The CDR3 region has the DNA TGTGCCAGCAGGGTTGGGGCTAGGGGGAACACTGAAGCTTTCTTT.

The chain uses TRBV28 and TRBJ1-2, with D possibly being TRBD1 (5 bases). Deletions cut 5 bases from V and 4 bases from J, with 14 bases between. This CDR3 comprises 14 residues. CDR1 and CDR2 (germline): MDHEN, SYDVKM. CDR3 residues: CASSTTGTFYGYTF. As DNA, the CDR3 is TGTGCCAGCAGTACTACCGGGACCTTCTATGGCTACACCTTC.

CDR3 sequence (DNA): TGTGCCAGCAGGAAACAGGGGGGAGAGGAAAAACTGTTTTTT. It yields the protein CASRKQGGEEKLFF. The chain couples TRBV27 to TRBJ1-4, with 8 bases aligning to TRBD1. V dropped 6 bases and J dropped 8; count of bases not matched to a gene: 8. The CDR3 has 14 amino acids. The germline CDR1 and CDR2 sequences are MNHEY and SMNVEV (reference sequence).

This clonotype came up once. The chain joins TRBV7-9 to TRBJ2-7, with D tentatively TRBD1 (7 bases). V shed 4 bases and J shed 2 bases, with 18 bases lying between them. This CDR3 has 16 amino acids. Germline lookup yields CDR1 SEHNR and CDR2 FQNEAQ (reference sequence). CDR3 bases: TGTGCCAGCAGCTCCCGGCGGGGCCAGGGGGCCTACGAGCAGTACTTC. Translating gives CASSSRRGQGAYEQYF.

V usage is TRBV15 and J usage is TRBJ2-3; 11 nucleotides align to TRBD2. V was pared by 1 base and J by 6 bases, with 18 bases of the junction left unmatched. The CDR3 runs 20 residues. The germline V gene encodes CDR1 LNHNV and CDR2 YYDKDF (reference sequence). The CDR3: CATSRGQTGPGLADTDTQYF. The CDR3 DNA reads as TGTGCCACCAGCAGAGGTCAAACCGGACCGGGACTAGCGGATACGGATACGCAGTATTTT.